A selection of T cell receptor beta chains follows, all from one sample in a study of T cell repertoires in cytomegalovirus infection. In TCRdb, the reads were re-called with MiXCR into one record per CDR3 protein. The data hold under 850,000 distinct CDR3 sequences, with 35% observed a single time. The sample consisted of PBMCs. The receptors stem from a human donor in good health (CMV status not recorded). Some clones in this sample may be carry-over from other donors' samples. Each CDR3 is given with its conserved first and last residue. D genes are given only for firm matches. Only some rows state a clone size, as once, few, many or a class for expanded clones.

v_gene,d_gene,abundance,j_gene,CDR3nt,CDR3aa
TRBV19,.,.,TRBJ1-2,TGTGCCAGTAGAACGCGACAGATTAACTATGGCTACACCTTC,CASRTRQINYGYTF
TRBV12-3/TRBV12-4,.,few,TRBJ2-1,TGTGCCAGCAGTTTATCCGGAGAAAAGGATAAGTTCTTC,CASSLSGEKDKFF
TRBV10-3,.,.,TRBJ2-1,TGTGCCATCAGTGCTCTCGACAATGAGCAGTTCTTC,CAISALDNEQFF
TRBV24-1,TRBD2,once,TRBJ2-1,TGTGCCACCAGTTTCCCCGGGACTAGTGTAGATGAGCAGTTCTTC,CATSFPGTSVDEQFF
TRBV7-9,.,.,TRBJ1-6,TGTGCCAGCAGCGCCCTCGGAGGGGCGAACAATTCACCCCTCCACTTT,CASSALGGANNSPLHF
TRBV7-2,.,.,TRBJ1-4,TGTGCCAGCAGCACCGGGACCGCCAGTGAAAAACTGTTTTTT,CASSTGTASEKLFF
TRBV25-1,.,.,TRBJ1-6,TGTGCCAGCAGTGAAACGTGGGCAGGGGAGAATTCACCCCTCCACTTT,CASSETWAGENSPLHF
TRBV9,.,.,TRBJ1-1,TGTGCCAGCAGCGTGGGCAGGGCGAACACTGAAGCTTTCTTT,CASSVGRANTEAFF
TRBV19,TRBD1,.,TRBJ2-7,TGTGCCAGTAGTATAGATCGTCCCGGGACAGGGGCAAGACCCTACGAGCAGTACTTC,CASSIDRPGTGARPYEQYF
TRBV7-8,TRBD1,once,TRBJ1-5,TGTGCCAGCAGCTTAGATGGACAGGGAGTAGCTCAGCCCCAGCATTTT,CASSLDGQGVAQPQHF
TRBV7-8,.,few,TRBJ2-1,TGTGCCAGCAGCTTAGAGGGCAGGGTCGGGAATGAGCAGTTCTTC,CASSLEGRVGNEQFF
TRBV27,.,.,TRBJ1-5,TGTGCCAGCAGTAACACGGACCGTCAGCCCCAGCATTTT,CASSNTDRQPQHF
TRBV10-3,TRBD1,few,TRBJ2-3,TGTGCCATCAGACCGGGACAGGGGGTCGGCACAGATACGCAGTATTTT,CAIRPGQGVGTDTQYF
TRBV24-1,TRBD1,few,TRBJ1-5,TGTGCCACCAGCGGGACAGGGAATCAGCCCCAGCATTTT,CATSGTGNQPQHF